Listed below are T cell receptor beta chains from one sample, sequenced in a study of blood T cell repertoires in COVID-19. The protocol was immunoSEQ multiplex PCR, while the TCRdb copy is restricted to in-frame clones and leaves out a portion. This table holds some 200,000 clones, 60% to 85% found once. Sequenced input: peripheral blood. The receptors originated from a woman aged 70-85 years with acute or convalescent COVID-19. Both conserved end residues are part of each CDR3. Fields, in order: clone size, D gene, V gene, J gene, CDR3 DNA, CDR3 protein. The D gene is left open where the match is weak. Clone size is stated in some rows and not others, as once, few, many or a class when expanded.

abundance: -
d_gene: -
v_gene: TRBV3-1/TRBV3-2
j_gene: TRBJ1-1
CDR3nt: TGTGCCAGCAGCCTAGGGACACTTACCCGTGGGACTGAAGCTTTCTTT
CDR3aa: CASSLGTLTRGTEAFF

abundance: once
d_gene: TRBD2
v_gene: TRBV10-3
j_gene: TRBJ2-5
CDR3nt: TGTGCCATCAGTGAGCCTCCGGGACTAGGAGGTGACGAGACCCAGTACTTC
CDR3aa: CAISEPPGLGGDETQYF

abundance: -
d_gene: -
v_gene: TRBV7-2
j_gene: TRBJ2-3
CDR3nt: TGTGCCAGCAGCTTTGGTACTAGCCCCGATACGCAGTATTTT
CDR3aa: CASSFGTSPDTQYF

abundance: once
d_gene: TRBD1
v_gene: TRBV5-1
j_gene: TRBJ1-4
CDR3nt: TGCGCCAGCAGCTTCGGGACAGGAAATGAAAAACTGTTTTTT
CDR3aa: CASSFGTGNEKLFF

abundance: -
d_gene: -
v_gene: TRBV19
j_gene: TRBJ1-5
CDR3nt: TGTGCCAGTAGTCCCCTTGGCGGCGATAGCAATCAGCCCCAGCATTTT
CDR3aa: CASSPLGGDSNQPQHF

abundance: -
d_gene: -
v_gene: TRBV6-5
j_gene: TRBJ2-5
CDR3nt: TGTGCCAGTAAAACCACAGCTAACAAAGAGACCCAGTACTTC
CDR3aa: CASKTTANKETQYF

abundance: -
d_gene: TRBD1
v_gene: TRBV19
j_gene: TRBJ2-3
CDR3nt: TGTGCCAGTAGTCCCACCGGCAGGGGGTTAGGTACAGTAGATACGCAGTATTTT
CDR3aa: CASSPTGRGLGTVDTQYF

abundance: -
d_gene: -
v_gene: TRBV5-4
j_gene: TRBJ2-6
CDR3nt: TGTGCCAGCGACGGCGGGCAGAAGGCTGGGGCCAACGTCCTGACTTTC
CDR3aa: CASDGGQKAGANVLTF

abundance: -
d_gene: -
v_gene: TRBV5-4
j_gene: TRBJ2-2
CDR3nt: TGTGCCAGCAGCTTGTCGGGGCAGGGGATACCGACCGGGGAGCTGTTTTTT
CDR3aa: CASSLSGQGIPTGELFF

abundance: once
d_gene: TRBD1
v_gene: TRBV2
j_gene: TRBJ2-7
CDR3nt: TGTGCCAGCAGTGAAATCGGGGACAGGGCACTCTACGAGCAGTACTTC
CDR3aa: CASSEIGDRALYEQYF

abundance: -
d_gene: -
v_gene: TRBV2
j_gene: TRBJ2-1
CDR3nt: TGTGCCAGCAGTCCCCAGGCAAGTGAGCAGTTCTTC
CDR3aa: CASSPQASEQFF

abundance: -
d_gene: -
v_gene: TRBV7-3
j_gene: TRBJ2-7
CDR3nt: TGTGCCAGCAGCCCGCTCGGGGGTAGCTCCTACGAGCAGTACTTC
CDR3aa: CASSPLGGSSYEQYF

abundance: -
d_gene: -
v_gene: TRBV11-2
j_gene: TRBJ1-5
CDR3nt: TGTGCCAGCAGCTTAGATTACCTGTTAAGAGGCAATCAGCCCCAGCATTTT
CDR3aa: CASSLDYLLRGNQPQHF

abundance: -
d_gene: TRBD2
v_gene: TRBV25-1
j_gene: TRBJ2-2
CDR3nt: TGTGCCAGCGGTCGAGGACTAGCGGGATCGGGGGGGGAGCTGTTTTTT
CDR3aa: CASGRGLAGSGGELFF

abundance: -
d_gene: -
v_gene: TRBV28
j_gene: TRBJ2-7
CDR3nt: TGTGCCAGCAAACCGGGGAGCTCCTACGAGCAGTACTTC
CDR3aa: CASKPGSSYEQYF

abundance: -
d_gene: TRBD2
v_gene: TRBV13
j_gene: TRBJ2-7
CDR3nt: TGTGCCAGCAGCTTACGACTAGCGGGGACCTACGAGCAGTACTTC
CDR3aa: CASSLRLAGTYEQYF

abundance: few
d_gene: TRBD2
v_gene: TRBV19
j_gene: TRBJ2-7
CDR3nt: TGTGCCAGTAGTACGTTCCAGGCCAGCGGGAGTCACGAGCAGTACTTC
CDR3aa: CASSTFQASGSHEQYF

abundance: -
d_gene: TRBD1
v_gene: TRBV5-1
j_gene: TRBJ2-1
CDR3nt: TGCGCCAGCACCCCCGGGACAGGGTCCTACAATGAGCAGTTCTTC
CDR3aa: CASTPGTGSYNEQFF

abundance: -
d_gene: -
v_gene: TRBV28
j_gene: TRBJ1-4
CDR3nt: TGTGCCAGCAGTACGCGGGGTCCTGAAAAACTGTTTTTT
CDR3aa: CASSTRGPEKLFF

abundance: -
d_gene: TRBD1
v_gene: TRBV2
j_gene: TRBJ2-2
CDR3nt: TGTGCCAGCAGCCCAACACAGGGGGGTACCGGGGAGCTGTTTTTT
CDR3aa: CASSPTQGGTGELFF

abundance: -
d_gene: TRBD1
v_gene: TRBV9
j_gene: TRBJ1-4
CDR3nt: TGTGCCAGCAGCATCCGGACAGGGGTGGGTGAAAAACTGTTTTTT
CDR3aa: CASSIRTGVGEKLFF

abundance: few
d_gene: -
v_gene: TRBV7-9
j_gene: TRBJ1-5
CDR3nt: TGTGCCAGCAGCTCTATCTACGGACAGAACGGGCAGCCCCAGCATTTT
CDR3aa: CASSSIYGQNGQPQHF

abundance: -
d_gene: -
v_gene: TRBV9
j_gene: TRBJ1-1
CDR3nt: TGTGCCAGCAGCGTGGGGCCAGGGCACAACACTGAAGCTTTCTTT
CDR3aa: CASSVGPGHNTEAFF

abundance: few
d_gene: TRBD1
v_gene: TRBV4-2
j_gene: TRBJ1-1
CDR3nt: TGTGCCAGCAGCCAAGAGGCAGGGGGAATGAACACTGAAGCTTTCTTT
CDR3aa: CASSQEAGGMNTEAFF

abundance: -
d_gene: -
v_gene: TRBV6-1
j_gene: TRBJ2-7
CDR3nt: TGTGCCAGCAGTGAAACTGGCGGGGACGAGCAGTACTTC
CDR3aa: CASSETGGDEQYF

abundance: -
d_gene: -
v_gene: TRBV12-3/TRBV12-4
j_gene: TRBJ1-5
CDR3nt: TGTGCCGACAACACGGATTCGAATCAGCCCCAGCATTTT
CDR3aa: CADNTDSNQPQHF

abundance: -
d_gene: -
v_gene: TRBV15
j_gene: TRBJ1-3
CDR3nt: TGTGCCACCAGCAGAGATCAACGGGGGAAGAATGGAAACACCATATATTTT
CDR3aa: CATSRDQRGKNGNTIYF

abundance: once
d_gene: -
v_gene: TRBV11-2
j_gene: TRBJ2-5
CDR3nt: TGTGCCAGCAGCTTAGATCTAGAGACCCAGTACTTC
CDR3aa: CASSLDLETQYF